This TCR beta chain was sequenced during a study of neurological immune-mediated disorders. Points from the study as a whole: None of the CDR3 amino acid sequences of expanded clones were shared across subjects, and this suggested private repertoires in all groups. The greatest TCR clonal expansion appeared in HTLV-1-associated myelopathy and the smallest, falling below healthy controls, in multiple sclerosis.

With 10-nucleotide random UMIs included, cDNA was synthesized by 5'RACE. TCRdb independently ran MiXCR on the 5' RACE reads; one entry per CDR3 protein. The data contain about 16,000 distinct CDR3 sequences, less than 25% of them singletons. Germline V lookup: CDR1 SGHRS, CDR2 YFSETQ. V shed 0 bases and J shed 2 bases, with 8 bases lying between them. CDR3 length: 14 amino acids. In this sample, this clonotype is medium-sized. The antigen remains undetermined. The V call is TRBV5-1, the J call TRBJ2-5, with no clear D. Sequencing input: PBMCs. The TCR originated in a man between 45 and 60 years old in good health. DNA of the CDR3: TGCGCCAGCAGCTTGGCGCCAGAACAAGAGACCCAGTACTTC. Protein product: CASSLAPEQETQYF.